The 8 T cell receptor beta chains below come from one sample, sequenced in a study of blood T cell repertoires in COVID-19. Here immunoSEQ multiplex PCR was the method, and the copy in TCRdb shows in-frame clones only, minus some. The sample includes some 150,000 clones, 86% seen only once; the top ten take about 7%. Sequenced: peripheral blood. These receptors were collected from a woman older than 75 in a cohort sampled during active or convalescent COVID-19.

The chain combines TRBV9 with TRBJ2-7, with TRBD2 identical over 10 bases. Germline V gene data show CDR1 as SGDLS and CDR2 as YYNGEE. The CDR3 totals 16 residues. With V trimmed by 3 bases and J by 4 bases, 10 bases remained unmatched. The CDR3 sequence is CASSAAGAGGPYEQYF. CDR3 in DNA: TGTGCCAGCAGCGCCGCGGGAGCGGGGGGGCCTTACGAGCAGTACTTC.

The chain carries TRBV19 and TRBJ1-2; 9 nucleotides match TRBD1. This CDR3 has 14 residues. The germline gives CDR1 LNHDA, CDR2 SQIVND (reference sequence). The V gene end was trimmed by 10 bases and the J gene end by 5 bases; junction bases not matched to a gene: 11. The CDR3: CATTSDRGWYGYTF. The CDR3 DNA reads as TGTGCCACCACCTCGGACAGGGGCTGGTATGGCTACACCTTC.

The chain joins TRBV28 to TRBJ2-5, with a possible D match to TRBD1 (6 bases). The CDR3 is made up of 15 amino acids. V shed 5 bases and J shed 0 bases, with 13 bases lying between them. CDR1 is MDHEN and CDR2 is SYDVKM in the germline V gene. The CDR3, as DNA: TGTGCCAGCAGTCTGTGGACAGACTACCAAGAGACCCAGTACTTC. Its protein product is CASSLWTDYQETQYF. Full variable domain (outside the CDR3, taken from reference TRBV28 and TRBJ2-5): DVKVTQSSRYLVKRTGEKVFLECVQDMDHENMFWYRQDPGLGLRLIYFSYDVKMKEKGDIPEGYSVSREKKERFSLILESASTNQTSMYLCASSLWTDYQETQYFGPGTRLLVL.

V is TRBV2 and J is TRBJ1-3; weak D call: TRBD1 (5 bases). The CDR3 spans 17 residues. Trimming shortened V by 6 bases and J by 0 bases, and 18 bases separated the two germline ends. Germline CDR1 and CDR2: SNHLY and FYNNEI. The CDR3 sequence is CASRDILDRVSGNTIYF. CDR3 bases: TGTGCCAGCAGGGACATCCTTGACAGAGTCTCTGGAAACACCATATATTTT.

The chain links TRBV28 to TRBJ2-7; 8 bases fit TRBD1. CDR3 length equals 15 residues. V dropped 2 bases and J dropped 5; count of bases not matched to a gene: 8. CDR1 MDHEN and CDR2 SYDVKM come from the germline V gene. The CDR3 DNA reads TGTGCCAGCAGTTTAATAGGACAGGGTTTTAACGAGCAGTACTTC. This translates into CASSLIGQGFNEQYF.

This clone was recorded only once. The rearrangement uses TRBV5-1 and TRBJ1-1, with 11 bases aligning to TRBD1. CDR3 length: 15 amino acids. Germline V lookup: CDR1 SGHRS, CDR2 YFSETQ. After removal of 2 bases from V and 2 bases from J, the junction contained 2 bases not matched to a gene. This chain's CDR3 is CASSLGQGANTEAFF. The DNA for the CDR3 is TGCGCCAGCAGCTTAGGACAGGGGGCTAACACTGAAGCTTTCTTT.

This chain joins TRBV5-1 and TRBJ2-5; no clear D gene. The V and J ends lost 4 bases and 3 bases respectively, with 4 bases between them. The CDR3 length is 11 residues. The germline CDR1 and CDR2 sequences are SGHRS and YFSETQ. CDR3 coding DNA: TGCGCCAGCAGCCTAGAAGAGACCCAGTACTTC. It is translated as CASSLEETQYF.

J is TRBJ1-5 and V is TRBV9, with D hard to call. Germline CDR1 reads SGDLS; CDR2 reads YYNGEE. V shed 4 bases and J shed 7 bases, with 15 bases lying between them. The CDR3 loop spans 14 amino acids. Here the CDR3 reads CASSLSGRGQPQHF. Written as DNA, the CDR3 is TGTGCCAGCAGCCTATCAGGTCGTGGACAGCCCCAGCATTTT.